Described below is a single TCR beta chain sequence and its context. Its matching antigen is unknown. At one end, the junction sequence differs from germline, possibly due to a read error. CDR3 length: 14 amino acids. The germline V gene encodes CDR1 MNHEY and CDR2 SVGAGI. Sequencing was performed with immunoSEQ multiplex PCR; in TCRdb, only in-frame clones are kept and a portion is missing. Among about 13,000 clones, about 70% were seen once, and the ten largest hold roughly an eighth. The data derive from a study of immune cell composition in non-small cell lung cancer. Broader study findings: About four fifths of squamous and around 35% of adenocarcinoma cases had tumour-associated clones >0.5%. In adenocarcinoma, maximal tumour-associated clone frequency tracked TIL tumour reactivity.

The TCR comes from a human donor with non-small cell lung cancer. Sequencing was performed on lung tumor tissue. The chain employs TRBV6-5 and TRBJ2-7; TRBD2 aligns across 9 bases. The CDR3 DNA is TGTGCCAGCAGACCGGGACTAGCCTCCTCCGAGCAGTACTTC. Protein: CASRPGLASSEQYF.